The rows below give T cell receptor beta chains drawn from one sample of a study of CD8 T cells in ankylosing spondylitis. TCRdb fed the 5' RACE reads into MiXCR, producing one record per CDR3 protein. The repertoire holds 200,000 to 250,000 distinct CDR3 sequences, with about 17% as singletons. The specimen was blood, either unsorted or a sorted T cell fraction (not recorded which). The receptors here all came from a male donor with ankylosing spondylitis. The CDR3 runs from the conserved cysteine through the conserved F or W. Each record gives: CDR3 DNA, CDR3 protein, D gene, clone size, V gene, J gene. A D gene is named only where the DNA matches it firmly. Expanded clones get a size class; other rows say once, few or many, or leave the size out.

CDR3 DNA: TGTGCCAGCAGCTTAGTAACAGCAGAGGCTACGCAGTATTTT
CDR3 protein: CASSLVTAEATQYF
D gene: -
clone size: -
V gene: TRBV11-2
J gene: TRBJ2-3

CDR3 DNA: TGTGCCAGCAGCTTGGCCGCGACCGATAGGTCACCCCTCCACTTT
CDR3 protein: CASSLAATDRSPLHF
D gene: -
clone size: -
V gene: TRBV5-5
J gene: TRBJ1-6

CDR3 DNA: TGCGCCAGCAGCCCTAGCGGGGGCTCCTACGAGCAGTACTTC
CDR3 protein: CASSPSGGSYEQYF
D gene: TRBD2
clone size: -
V gene: TRBV5-1
J gene: TRBJ2-7

CDR3 DNA: TGTGCCAGCAGCTTAGCTCCGGGGGCACCCACCCATACGCAGTATTTT
CDR3 protein: CASSLAPGAPTHTQYF
D gene: -
clone size: few
V gene: TRBV7-9
J gene: TRBJ2-3

CDR3 DNA: TGCGCCAGCAGCCAACATCCGGGGCTCGAGGGGGATGGCTACACCTTC
CDR3 protein: CASSQHPGLEGDGYTF
D gene: -
clone size: -
V gene: TRBV4-3
J gene: TRBJ1-2

CDR3 DNA: TGTGCCAGCACTGCTACTAACAATGAGCAGTTCTTC
CDR3 protein: CASTATNNEQFF
D gene: -
clone size: few
V gene: TRBV2
J gene: TRBJ2-1

CDR3 DNA: TGCGCCAGCAGCCAGCTAACTTTTGGGGATCGAACAGATACGCAGTATTTT
CDR3 protein: CASSQLTFGDRTDTQYF
D gene: -
clone size: -
V gene: TRBV4-3
J gene: TRBJ2-3

CDR3 DNA: TGTGCCAGCAGCTTAGGACCGCGGAGCTCGAGCTCCTACAATGAGCAGTTCTTC
CDR3 protein: CASSLGPRSSSSYNEQFF
D gene: -
clone size: -
V gene: TRBV11-1
J gene: TRBJ2-1

CDR3 DNA: TGCGCCAGCAGCGCCAGACAGGGAGGAACAGCGGACAGTGAGCAGTTCTTC
CDR3 protein: CASSARQGGTADSEQFF
D gene: -
clone size: -
V gene: TRBV4-1
J gene: TRBJ2-1

CDR3 DNA: TGCGCCAGCAGCTTGGGAGCGGGGGGCCACAATGAGCAGTTCTTC
CDR3 protein: CASSLGAGGHNEQFF
D gene: TRBD2
clone size: -
V gene: TRBV5-1
J gene: TRBJ2-1

CDR3 DNA: TGTGCCAGCAGTTACCACGGTAGCGGGTTGTACAATGAGCAGTTCTTC
CDR3 protein: CASSYHGSGLYNEQFF
D gene: TRBD2
clone size: -
V gene: TRBV6-5
J gene: TRBJ2-1

CDR3 DNA: TGTGCCAGCAGCTTGGGGCAGGGTGGGGGCGATGAGCAGTTCTTC
CDR3 protein: CASSLGQGGGDEQFF
D gene: -
clone size: -
V gene: TRBV5-5
J gene: TRBJ2-1

CDR3 DNA: TGTGCCACCCTCCCTTTGGCGGGGACCTCCTACAATGAGCAGTTCTTC
CDR3 protein: CATLPLAGTSYNEQFF
D gene: -
clone size: few
V gene: TRBV6-1
J gene: TRBJ2-1

CDR3 DNA: TGCGCCAGCAGCCAGGGGGCCCACACAGATACGCAGTATTTT
CDR3 protein: CASSQGAHTDTQYF
D gene: -
clone size: many
V gene: TRBV4-1
J gene: TRBJ2-3

CDR3 DNA: TGTGCCAGCAGTTTGGGGCAGGGGGCTCCTCGGGAGACCCAGTACTTC
CDR3 protein: CASSLGQGAPRETQYF
D gene: TRBD1
clone size: few
V gene: TRBV27
J gene: TRBJ2-5

CDR3 DNA: TGTGCCAGCAGCTTAGATCCTGGGTCTAGCTATAGCTACGAGCAGTACTTC
CDR3 protein: CASSLDPGSSYSYEQYF
D gene: -
clone size: many
V gene: TRBV11-2
J gene: TRBJ2-7

CDR3 DNA: TGTGCCAGCAGTTTATTTTGGACCAACTACAATGAGCAGTTCTTC
CDR3 protein: CASSLFWTNYNEQFF
D gene: -
clone size: few
V gene: TRBV27
J gene: TRBJ2-1

CDR3 DNA: TGTGCCAGTATGGACCTCCCAAGCAATCAGCCCCAGCATTTT
CDR3 protein: CASMDLPSNQPQHF
D gene: -
clone size: few
V gene: TRBV19
J gene: TRBJ1-5

CDR3 DNA: TGTGCCAGCAGAGTCACTGGGGCCAACGTCCTGACTTTC
CDR3 protein: CASRVTGANVLTF
D gene: -
clone size: -
V gene: TRBV27
J gene: TRBJ2-6

CDR3 DNA: TGTGCCAGCAGTTTAGCGCCAGGGGACTCCTACGAGCAGTACTTC
CDR3 protein: CASSLAPGDSYEQYF
D gene: -
clone size: few
V gene: TRBV12-3/TRBV12-4
J gene: TRBJ2-7

CDR3 DNA: TGTGCCAGCAGCGACTCTGGACAGCCCCAGCATTTT
CDR3 protein: CASSDSGQPQHF
D gene: -
clone size: -
V gene: TRBV7-2
J gene: TRBJ1-5

CDR3 DNA: TGCAGCGTTGTGGGGGGGACGAACACCGGGGAGCTGTTTTTT
CDR3 protein: CSVVGGTNTGELFF
D gene: TRBD2
clone size: few
V gene: TRBV29-1
J gene: TRBJ2-2

CDR3 DNA: TGTGCCACCAGCGTATTTGGCAATCAGCCCCAGCATTTT
CDR3 protein: CATSVFGNQPQHF
D gene: -
clone size: -
V gene: TRBV15
J gene: TRBJ1-5

CDR3 DNA: TGTGCCAGCAGCCAAGATTTTGCTAGTTCCTACGAGCAGTACTTC
CDR3 protein: CASSQDFASSYEQYF
D gene: -
clone size: few
V gene: TRBV4-2
J gene: TRBJ2-7

CDR3 DNA: TGTGCCAGCAAGGTCCTTTTCTCTGGAAACACCATATATTTT
CDR3 protein: CASKVLFSGNTIYF
D gene: -
clone size: -
V gene: TRBV12-3/TRBV12-4
J gene: TRBJ1-3

CDR3 DNA: TGTGCCAGCAGTTACTCGACGGGGGGCTACAATGAGCAGTTCTTC
CDR3 protein: CASSYSTGGYNEQFF
D gene: TRBD2
clone size: -
V gene: TRBV6-5
J gene: TRBJ2-1

CDR3 DNA: TGTGCTAGTCGGATAGGGGAGGGCAATCAGCCCCAGCATTTT
CDR3 protein: CASRIGEGNQPQHF
D gene: -
clone size: -
V gene: TRBV12-5
J gene: TRBJ1-5

CDR3 DNA: TGTGCCAGCTCACCTTTCTCCGGGGAGCTGTTTTTT
CDR3 protein: CASSPFSGELFF
D gene: -
clone size: few
V gene: TRBV18
J gene: TRBJ2-2

CDR3 DNA: TGTGCCAGCAGTCTAGGAGTGGGCAGGGGAACTGAAGCTTTCTTT
CDR3 protein: CASSLGVGRGTEAFF
D gene: -
clone size: few
V gene: TRBV7-9
J gene: TRBJ1-1

CDR3 DNA: TGTGCCAGCAGAGCGCCCTACGGACGGGACACTGAAGCTTTCTTT
CDR3 protein: CASRAPYGRDTEAFF
D gene: -
clone size: -
V gene: TRBV7-2
J gene: TRBJ1-1

CDR3 DNA: TGTGCCAGCAGTCCTAACCAGGGGCGGGAGACCCAGTACTTC
CDR3 protein: CASSPNQGRETQYF
D gene: -
clone size: -
V gene: TRBV6-1
J gene: TRBJ2-5

CDR3 DNA: TGCAGTGCTAGAGTCAGGGGTCTAGCGGTCTACAATGAGCAGTTCTTC
CDR3 protein: CSARVRGLAVYNEQFF
D gene: -
clone size: -
V gene: TRBV20-1
J gene: TRBJ2-1

CDR3 DNA: TGTGCCAGCAGTCCCCCGGACGGGGAAGGAGATGGCTACACCTTC
CDR3 protein: CASSPPDGEGDGYTF
D gene: -
clone size: -
V gene: TRBV12-3/TRBV12-4
J gene: TRBJ1-2

CDR3 DNA: TGTGCCAGCAGTGACTCTGCGGGGGGCCACACAGATACGCAGTATTTT
CDR3 protein: CASSDSAGGHTDTQYF
D gene: TRBD2
clone size: few
V gene: TRBV6-4
J gene: TRBJ2-3

CDR3 DNA: TGCGCCAGCAGCCATGCCGGGACAGGGACCTACGAGCAGTACTTC
CDR3 protein: CASSHAGTGTYEQYF
D gene: TRBD1
clone size: few
V gene: TRBV4-1
J gene: TRBJ2-7

CDR3 DNA: TGTGCCAGCAGTGTGGGACAGACATGGACCCAGTACTTC
CDR3 protein: CASSVGQTWTQYF
D gene: TRBD1
clone size: many
V gene: TRBV25-1
J gene: TRBJ2-5

CDR3 DNA: TGTGCCAGCAGCCAAGATAGGGAAGCGGGAGGGCCATCGTCCGAGCAGTTCTTC
CDR3 protein: CASSQDREAGGPSSEQFF
D gene: TRBD2
clone size: few
V gene: TRBV4-2
J gene: TRBJ2-1

CDR3 DNA: TGCAGTGCCCTGCTCGGGACTAGCGGAATCCGAATCGGGTACAATGAGCAGTTCTTC
CDR3 protein: CSALLGTSGIRIGYNEQFF
D gene: TRBD2
clone size: few
V gene: TRBV20-1
J gene: TRBJ2-1

CDR3 DNA: TGCAGTGTCAACAGGGGCTCCTACAATGAGCAGTTCTTC
CDR3 protein: CSVNRGSYNEQFF
D gene: TRBD1
clone size: few
V gene: TRBV20-1
J gene: TRBJ2-1

CDR3 DNA: TGTGCCCCGGCTGGGCGGGAGCCCGGGGAGCTGTTTTTT
CDR3 protein: CAPAGREPGELFF
D gene: TRBD2
clone size: -
V gene: TRBV7-9
J gene: TRBJ2-2

CDR3 DNA: TGTGCCAGCAGTTACTGGGTAGGGGCCAATGAGCAGTTCTTC
CDR3 protein: CASSYWVGANEQFF
D gene: -
clone size: few
V gene: TRBV6-2/TRBV6-3
J gene: TRBJ2-1

CDR3 DNA: TGTGCCAGCAGTGACTCAAGCGGGAGGGCAGATACGCAGTATTTT
CDR3 protein: CASSDSSGRADTQYF
D gene: TRBD2
clone size: many
V gene: TRBV6-4
J gene: TRBJ2-3

CDR3 DNA: TGTGCCAGCAGCCAATTAGCGGTATCGGGTTATGGCACAGATACGCAGTATTTT
CDR3 protein: CASSQLAVSGYGTDTQYF
D gene: -
clone size: -
V gene: TRBV6-2/TRBV6-3
J gene: TRBJ2-3

CDR3 DNA: TGTGCCAGCAGTTCCGAGACTAGCGGGGTTTACGAGCAGTACTTC
CDR3 protein: CASSSETSGVYEQYF
D gene: TRBD2
clone size: few
V gene: TRBV12-3/TRBV12-4
J gene: TRBJ2-7

CDR3 DNA: TGTGCCAGCAGCCCATTATTAGATACGCAGTATTTT
CDR3 protein: CASSPLLDTQYF
D gene: -
clone size: -
V gene: TRBV7-2
J gene: TRBJ2-3

CDR3 DNA: TGTGCCAGCAGTCCGCAGGACAGCCACCTTGGAGGACAGTACTTC
CDR3 protein: CASSPQDSHLGGQYF
D gene: -
clone size: once
V gene: TRBV9
J gene: TRBJ2-7

CDR3 DNA: TGTGCCAGTAGTATGGGGGGGACAGGGTGGACTGAAGCTTTCTTT
CDR3 protein: CASSMGGTGWTEAFF
D gene: TRBD1
clone size: -
V gene: TRBV19
J gene: TRBJ1-1

CDR3 DNA: TGTGCCACTGGGAGCCGGGACGGGACCTACGAGCAGTACTTC
CDR3 protein: CATGSRDGTYEQYF
D gene: -
clone size: -
V gene: TRBV15
J gene: TRBJ2-7